The rows below give T cell receptor beta chains drawn from one sample of a study of cytomegalovirus exposure and HLA in healthy donors. Sequenced by immunoSEQ multiplex PCR; TCRdb stores in-frame clones only, minus some. This sample's table reports more than 45,000 clones. Material for sequencing was PBMCs. The origin of the receptors is a woman under 40 in good health and CMV-seropositive. The CDR3 runs from the conserved cysteine through the conserved F or W. D genes are given only for firm matches.

D gene: TRBD1; V gene: TRBV10-2; J gene: TRBJ2-2; CDR3 protein: CASSSRGTGITGELFF; CDR3 DNA: TGCGCCAGCAGTTCCAGAGGGACAGGGATCACCGGGGAGCTGTTTTTT
D gene: TRBD1; V gene: TRBV4-1; J gene: TRBJ2-3; CDR3 protein: CASSQGQGLDTQYF; CDR3 DNA: TGCGCCAGCAGCCAAGGACAGGGCCTAGATACGCAGTATTTT
D gene: NA; V gene: TRBV2; J gene: TRBJ1-4; CDR3 protein: CASKLDSSNEKLFF; CDR3 DNA: TGTGCCAGCAAATTGGACAGTTCTAATGAAAAACTGTTTTTT
D gene: TRBD1; V gene: TRBV18; J gene: TRBJ2-4; CDR3 protein: CASTPTGGGNIQYF; CDR3 DNA: TGTGCCAGCACCCCGACAGGGGGCGGAAACATTCAGTACTTC
D gene: NA; V gene: TRBV7-6; J gene: TRBJ1-5; CDR3 protein: CASSLAAGVGQPQHF; CDR3 DNA: TGTGCCAGCAGCTTAGCGGCGGGGGTAGGTCAGCCCCAGCATTTT
D gene: NA; V gene: TRBV11-2; J gene: TRBJ2-7; CDR3 protein: CASSLDADSAYEQYF; CDR3 DNA: TGTGCCAGCAGCTTAGATGCAGACAGCGCCTACGAGCAGTACTTC
D gene: NA; V gene: TRBV30; J gene: TRBJ1-5; CDR3 protein: CAWATGVNQPQHF; CDR3 DNA: TGTGCCTGGGCGACAGGCGTCAATCAGCCCCAGCATTTT
D gene: TRBD1; V gene: TRBV6-1; J gene: TRBJ1-1; CDR3 protein: CASSRQGAYTEAFF; CDR3 DNA: TGTGCCAGCAGTCGACAGGGGGCTTACACTGAAGCTTTCTTT
D gene: NA; V gene: TRBV5-1; J gene: TRBJ2-1; CDR3 protein: CASSLRQQGSRSYNEQFF; CDR3 DNA: TGCGCCAGCAGCTTACGTCAGCAGGGCTCCCGTAGCTACAATGAGCAGTTCTTC
D gene: NA; V gene: TRBV6-1; J gene: TRBJ1-1; CDR3 protein: CASSEFATTEDFF; CDR3 DNA: TGTGCCAGCAGTGAATTCGCCACCACTGAAGATTTCTTT
D gene: NA; V gene: TRBV25-1; J gene: TRBJ2-7; CDR3 protein: CASSDDRDISYEQYF; CDR3 DNA: TGTGCCAGCAGTGATGACCGGGACATCTCCTACGAGCAGTACTTC
D gene: NA; V gene: TRBV2; J gene: TRBJ2-7; CDR3 protein: CASSVITSYEQYF; CDR3 DNA: TGTGCCAGCAGTGTAATTACATCCTACGAGCAGTACTTC
D gene: NA; V gene: TRBV5-1; J gene: TRBJ2-7; CDR3 protein: CASSFDGTHDYEQYF; CDR3 DNA: TGCGCCAGCAGCTTTGATGGGACTCACGACTACGAGCAGTACTTC
D gene: TRBD2; V gene: TRBV7-2; J gene: TRBJ2-7; CDR3 protein: CASSSTSLAGEQYF; CDR3 DNA: TGTGCCAGCAGCTCCACATCACTAGCGGGGGAGCAGTACTTC
D gene: NA; V gene: TRBV18; J gene: TRBJ2-7; CDR3 protein: CASSPTGVVEQYF; CDR3 DNA: TGTGCCAGCTCACCCACGGGAGTGGTTGAGCAGTACTTC
D gene: TRBD1; V gene: TRBV7-9; J gene: TRBJ2-7; CDR3 protein: CASSYPGQGDSYEQYF; CDR3 DNA: TGTGCCAGCAGCTACCCGGGACAGGGGGATTCCTACGAGCAGTACTTC
D gene: TRBD1; V gene: TRBV7-2; J gene: TRBJ2-3; CDR3 protein: CASSSNRGRGADTQYF; CDR3 DNA: TGTGCCAGCAGCTCCAACAGGGGGCGCGGGGCAGATACGCAGTATTTT
D gene: TRBD2; V gene: TRBV5-1; J gene: TRBJ2-7; CDR3 protein: CASSLGLAGSYEQYF; CDR3 DNA: TGCGCCAGCAGCTTGGGACTAGCGGGATCCTACGAGCAGTACTTC
D gene: TRBD1; V gene: TRBV6-5; J gene: TRBJ1-5; CDR3 protein: CASSLRGQGQPQHF; CDR3 DNA: TGTGCCAGCAGTCTCCGGGGACAGGGGCAGCCCCAGCATTTT
D gene: NA; V gene: TRBV6-5; J gene: TRBJ1-1; CDR3 protein: CASSYSNRNTEAFF; CDR3 DNA: TGTGCCAGCAGTTACTCGAACAGGAACACTGAAGCTTTCTTT
D gene: TRBD2; V gene: TRBV6-5; J gene: TRBJ2-1; CDR3 protein: CAASDGGGINEQFF; CDR3 DNA: TGTGCCGCTTCCGACGGGGGGGGCATCAATGAGCAGTTCTTC
D gene: TRBD1; V gene: TRBV27; J gene: TRBJ1-6; CDR3 protein: CASRWRGDRGPLSYNSPLHF; CDR3 DNA: TGTGCCAGCAGGTGGCGAGGGGACAGGGGGCCCCTCTCCTATAATTCACCCCTCCACTTT
D gene: NA; V gene: TRBV6-1; J gene: TRBJ1-2; CDR3 protein: CASVWSRDEYGYTF; CDR3 DNA: TGTGCCAGCGTATGGTCCAGGGATGAGTATGGCTACACCTTC
D gene: NA; V gene: TRBV2; J gene: TRBJ2-1; CDR3 protein: CASSFGRGRDEQFF; CDR3 DNA: TGTGCCAGCAGTTTCGGCAGGGGAAGAGATGAGCAGTTCTTC
D gene: NA; V gene: TRBV19; J gene: TRBJ1-1; CDR3 protein: CASSNLRGQSNTEAFF; CDR3 DNA: TGTGCCAGTAGTAACCTCCGCGGGCAGTCGAACACTGAAGCTTTCTTT
D gene: TRBD1; V gene: TRBV6-5; J gene: TRBJ1-1; CDR3 protein: CASSQQGMNTEAFF; CDR3 DNA: TGTGCCAGCAGTCAACAGGGGATGAACACTGAAGCTTTCTTT
D gene: TRBD2; V gene: TRBV30; J gene: TRBJ2-7; CDR3 protein: CAWSGKRGESAYEQYF; CDR3 DNA: TGTGCCTGGAGTGGGAAGCGGGGGGAAAGCGCCTACGAGCAGTACTTC
D gene: TRBD1; V gene: TRBV5-4; J gene: TRBJ2-3; CDR3 protein: CASSFDRGTDTQYF; CDR3 DNA: TGTGCCAGCAGCTTTGACAGGGGCACAGATACGCAGTATTTT
D gene: TRBD2; V gene: TRBV28; J gene: TRBJ2-7; CDR3 protein: CASSFASGGNEQYF; CDR3 DNA: TGTGCCAGCAGTTTTGCTAGCGGGGGGAACGAGCAGTACTTC
D gene: TRBD2; V gene: TRBV9; J gene: TRBJ2-1; CDR3 protein: CASSPIAGSSYNEQFF; CDR3 DNA: TGTGCCAGCAGCCCAATAGCGGGGAGCTCCTACAATGAGCAGTTCTTC
D gene: TRBD2; V gene: TRBV30; J gene: TRBJ2-5; CDR3 protein: CAWSGGAETQYF; CDR3 DNA: TGTGCCTGGAGCGGGGGGGCCGAGACCCAGTACTTC
D gene: TRBD1; V gene: TRBV6-1; J gene: TRBJ2-2; CDR3 protein: CASSEAGTGGNTGELFF; CDR3 DNA: TGTGCCAGCAGTGAAGCGGGGACAGGGGGGAACACCGGGGAGCTGTTTTTT
D gene: NA; V gene: TRBV29-1; J gene: TRBJ1-5; CDR3 protein: CSPALTDQPQHF; CDR3 DNA: TGCAGCCCCGCCCTTACAGATCAGCCCCAGCATTTT
D gene: TRBD1; V gene: TRBV6-1; J gene: TRBJ1-2; CDR3 protein: CASSQMGDRSGYTF; CDR3 DNA: TGTGCCAGCAGTCAGATGGGGGACAGGAGCGGCTACACCTTC